A selection of T cell receptor beta chains follows, all from one sample in a study of T-cell reconstitution after alpha-beta-depleted transplantation in children. TCRdb fed the PCR reads into MiXCR, producing one record per CDR3 protein. Of about 540,000 distinct CDR3 sequences in the sample, roughly 18% were seen once. This material consisted of PBMCs from the stem cell graft donor, taken from the stem cell graft. These receptors all stem from a human donor who donated a stem cell graft to a child with acute lymphoblastic leukemia. Each CDR3 is given with its conserved first and last residue. The order of the fields is D gene, clone size, J gene, V gene, CDR3 DNA, CDR3 protein. A D gene is named only where the DNA matches it firmly. The size field is filled for only some rows; it gives once, few, many or a size class.

D: .
size: many
J: TRBJ1-1
V: TRBV20-1
DNA: TGCAGGAGAGACAGCCTGAACACTGAAGCTTTCTTT
CDR3: CRRDSLNTEAFF

D: .
size: few
J: TRBJ2-3
V: TRBV7-2
DNA: TGTGCCAGCAGCTCTCGACTAGCAGATACGCAGTATTTT
CDR3: CASSSRLADTQYF

D: TRBD1
size: .
J: TRBJ1-2
V: TRBV7-8
DNA: TGTGCCAGCAGGGGACAGGGACATGTGGGCTACACCTTC
CDR3: CASRGQGHVGYTF

D: TRBD2
size: .
J: TRBJ2-1
V: TRBV9
DNA: TGTGCCAGCCAGAATAGCGGGAGCAATGAGCAGTTCTTC
CDR3: CASQNSGSNEQFF

D: TRBD1
size: .
J: TRBJ2-7
V: TRBV2
DNA: TGTGCCAGTGGGACAGGGCGTGTAAGCGAGCAGTACTTC
CDR3: CASGTGRVSEQYF

D: .
size: few
J: TRBJ2-3
V: TRBV20-1
DNA: TGCAGTGTAAGGGGGCGGGGGAGCACAGATACGCAGTATTTT
CDR3: CSVRGRGSTDTQYF

D: .
size: .
J: TRBJ1-2
V: TRBV28
DNA: TGTGCCAGCAGTAAGGGGATTAACTATGGCTACACCTTC
CDR3: CASSKGINYGYTF

D: .
size: few
J: TRBJ2-3
V: TRBV5-6
DNA: TGTGCCAGCAGCTTTGGGACTACAGATACGCAGTATTTT
CDR3: CASSFGTTDTQYF

D: .
size: few
J: TRBJ1-3
V: TRBV15
DNA: TGTGCCACCAGCAGAGCGTTAACTGGAAACACCATATATTTT
CDR3: CATSRALTGNTIYF

D: .
size: few
J: TRBJ2-3
V: TRBV24-1
DNA: TGTGCCACCAGTGAAGGAGACACAGATACGCAGTATTTT
CDR3: CATSEGDTDTQYF

D: .
size: few
J: TRBJ1-1
V: TRBV27
DNA: TGTGCCAGCAGTTTCCTATCTGACAGGTCGCGCGCTTTCTTT
CDR3: CASSFLSDRSRAFF

D: .
size: .
J: TRBJ2-1
V: TRBV7-9
DNA: TGTGCCAGCAGCTTAGATTTGGGTTCCCTCTCCTACAATGAGCAGTTCTTC
CDR3: CASSLDLGSLSYNEQFF

D: .
size: few
J: TRBJ2-2
V: TRBV30
DNA: TGTGCCTGGAGTATCAGGGGCGGAACCGGGGAGCTGTTTTTT
CDR3: CAWSIRGGTGELFF

D: .
size: .
J: TRBJ2-1
V: TRBV6-1
DNA: TGTGCCAGCAGTCCCCCCCCGGGGGACTCCTACAATGAGCAGTTCTTC
CDR3: CASSPPPGDSYNEQFF

D: .
size: few
J: TRBJ2-7
V: TRBV20-1
DNA: TGCAGTGCTAGATTTTCCTACGAGCAGTACTTC
CDR3: CSARFSYEQYF